The following is a TCR beta chain sequence with its context. The data derive from a study of tumor-infiltrating lymphocytes in glioblastoma multiforme. Multiple V-beta primers and a C-beta primer amplified TCRB from RNA. From the multiplex PCR reads, TCRdb called clonotypes with MiXCR, one entry per CDR3 protein. Among tens of thousands of distinct CDR3 sequences listed, more than 55% were seen once. Sequencing input: brain tumor tissue. The source is a male donor with glioblastoma.

CDR3 sequence (DNA): TGTGCCAGCAGTGAATCGTTCGGACAGCCCTACGAGCAGTACTTC. Amino acid sequence: CASSESFGQPYEQYF. This chain joins TRBV6-2 or TRBV6-3 and TRBJ2-7; maybe TRBD1 (6 bases). V was cut by 5 bases and J by 2 bases, with 16 bases left in between. The CDR3 runs to 15 residues. Looked up from germline, CDR1 is MNHEY and CDR2 is SVGEGT.